This T cell receptor beta chain was obtained from a study of blood T cell repertoires in COVID-19. Study summary: Samples taken during acute and convalescent COVID-19 were collected in the United States, Italy and Spain. In each case, the material was cDNA or gDNA derived from T cells, B-cell-depleted T cells, or PBMCs.

Seattle's enrolled individuals joined amid active infection and were then monitored longitudinally. The CDR3 has 13 residues. Per the germline V gene, CDR1 is MGHRA and CDR2 is YSYEKL. The ends were cut back, 2 bases at V and 4 bases at J, with 9 bases in the middle. Authors' analysis steps: Estimates of nucleated cell counts were drawn from the amplification of reference gene primers. Assay: immunoSEQ multiplex PCR; the TCRdb copy retains only in-frame clones and omits some. That table gives V, J and clone size, and the DNA gave D and trimming. The sample yields 60,000 or so clones, around 80% seen once.

The receptor comes from a man aged 30 to 39 with COVID-19, enrolled during active disease. The sequencing sample was made of peripheral blood. This chain uses TRBV4-1 with TRBJ2-7, with a possible D match to TRBD1 (6 bases). The CDR3: CASSQSGAYEQYF. The CDR3 DNA sequence: TGCGCCAGCAGCCAATCAGGGGCATACGAGCAGTACTTC.